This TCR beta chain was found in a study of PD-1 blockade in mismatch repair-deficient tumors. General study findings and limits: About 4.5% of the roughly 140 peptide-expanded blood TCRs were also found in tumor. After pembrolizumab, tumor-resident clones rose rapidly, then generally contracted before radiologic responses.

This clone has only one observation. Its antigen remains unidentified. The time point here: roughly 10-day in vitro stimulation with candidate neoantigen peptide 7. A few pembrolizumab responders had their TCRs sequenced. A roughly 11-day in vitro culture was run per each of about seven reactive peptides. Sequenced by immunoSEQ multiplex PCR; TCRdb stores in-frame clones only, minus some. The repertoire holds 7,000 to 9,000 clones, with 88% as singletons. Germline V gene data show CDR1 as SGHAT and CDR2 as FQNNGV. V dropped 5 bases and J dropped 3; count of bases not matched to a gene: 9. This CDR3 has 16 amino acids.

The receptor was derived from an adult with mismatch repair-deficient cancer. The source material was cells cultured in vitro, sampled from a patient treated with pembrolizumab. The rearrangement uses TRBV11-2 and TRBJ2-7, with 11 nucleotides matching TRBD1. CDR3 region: CASSPVGGTGGYEQYF. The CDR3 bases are TGTGCCAGCAGCCCAGTGGGCGGGACAGGGGGCTACGAGCAGTACTTC.